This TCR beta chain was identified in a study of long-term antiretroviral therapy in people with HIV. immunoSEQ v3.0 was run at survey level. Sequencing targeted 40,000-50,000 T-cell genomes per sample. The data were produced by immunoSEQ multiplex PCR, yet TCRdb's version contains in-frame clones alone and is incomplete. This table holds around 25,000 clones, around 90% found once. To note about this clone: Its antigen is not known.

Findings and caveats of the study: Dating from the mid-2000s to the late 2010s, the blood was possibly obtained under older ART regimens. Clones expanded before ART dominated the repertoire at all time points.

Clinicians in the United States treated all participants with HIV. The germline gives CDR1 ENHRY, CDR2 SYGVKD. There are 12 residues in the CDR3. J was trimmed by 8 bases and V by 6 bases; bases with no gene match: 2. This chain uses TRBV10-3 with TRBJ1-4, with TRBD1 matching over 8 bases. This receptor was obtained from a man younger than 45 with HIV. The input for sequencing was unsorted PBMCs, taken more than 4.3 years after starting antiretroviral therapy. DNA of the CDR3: TGTGCCATCAGGGGGACAGGCGAAAAACTGTTTTTT. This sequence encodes CAIRGTGEKLFF.